This T cell receptor (beta chain) was found in a study of CD8 T cells in ankylosing spondylitis (TCRdb year 2017). General notes on the study: To find TCR variants linked to disease, the study profiled T cell receptor beta repertoires in ankylosing spondylitis patients and healthy donors. The full study cohort comprised around 25 ankylosing spondylitis patients and 85 to 120 healthy donors. Peripheral blood was sampled, and synovial fluid was also collected from ankylosing spondylitis patients. Overall study results and their limits: The disease-linked clones showed a CD8+ phenotype and occurred at relatively low frequencies in peripheral blood. A TCR beta motif made up of about eight highly homologous amino acid variants appeared to be characteristic of blood from ankylosing spondylitis patients. Some motif variants had previously been reported in the synovial fluid and blood of reactive arthritis patients, which suggests shared mechanisms of disease initiation. The disease-linked clones were reported as significantly enriched in matched synovial fluid samples from ankylosing spondylitis patients.

In the case of this clonotype: Its target antigen remains unknown. The record has no base qualities; no much larger clone is one base away.

The instrument given in TCRdb is Illumina HiSeq 2500. Quantitative 5'-RACE with molecular barcodes was used to prepare TCR beta libraries. The source study handled its data this way. To identify disease-linked TCR variants, a new computational method was used, one built on a probabilistic model of VDJ rearrangement. The public reads were quality trimmed at Q25 with fastp and then assembled into clones with MiXCR by TCRdb, keeping productive beta chains. Identical CDR3 protein sequences are pooled into one entry, listed with their most common genes and DNA. The authors' filters were not applied to this entry. This sample holds some 240,000 distinct CDR3 sequences; under 30% were observed only once. The ten largest clones capture over 0.55% of the sample. The CDR3 runs 14 amino acids, cysteine and phenylalanine included. Only CDR3 DNA remains: 42 bases, in frame from the first base. V and J lose 3 bases and 3 bases, and a span of 11 bases separates them. Reading the germline V gene gives CDR1 KGHDR and CDR2 SFDVKD.

The receptor's source is a male donor with ankylosing spondylitis or in good health (not recorded which). The sequenced sample consisted of blood, either unsorted or a sorted T cell fraction (not recorded which). The chain joins TRBV24-1 to TRBJ2-7; the D gene is perhaps TRBD1, from 6 matching bases. The CDR3 sequence is CATSDTTGDYEQYF. The sequence in DNA is TGTGCCACCAGTGATACGACAGGCGACTACGAGCAGTACTTC.